The rows below give T cell receptor beta chains drawn from one sample of a study of cytomegalovirus exposure and HLA in healthy donors. Repertoires were generated with immunoSEQ multiplex PCR, while TCRdb's copy carries only in-frame clones and drops some. Among fewer than 200,000 clones, over 60% were seen once, and the ten largest hold around 0.71%. The sample taken for sequencing was PBMCs. The receptors come from a female donor in good health and CMV-seronegative. Each CDR3 is given without its conserved first and last residue. The size entry is marked missing in some rows and otherwise reads once, few, many or a size class.

TRBJ2-7,few,9,TRBV9,ASAGGQGVY
TRBJ2-7,.,11,TRBV11-2,ASSLRWGGEQY
TRBJ2-1,.,15,TRBV7-9,ASSVRLAGGYENEQF
TRBJ2-3,.,14,TRBV27,ASRLGGGGSSHTQY
TRBJ2-1,.,12,TRBV29-1,SVEDGRGRHEQF
TRBJ1-2,.,7,TRBV20-1,STGEGYT
TRBJ1-2,.,12,TRBV14,ASSHYDRAYGYT
TRBJ1-5,.,14,TRBV28,ASSLVMRQGQSAQH
TRBJ1-3,.,12,TRBV6-5,ASSGSGMGNTIY
TRBJ1-1,.,13,TRBV28,ASLFITPSSAEAF
TRBJ1-4,.,11,TRBV27,ATPQGRDEKLF
TRBJ2-3,.,14,TRBV4-1,ASSPAGAEPTDTQY
TRBJ2-3,.,13,TRBV18,ASSRTSGVTDTQY
TRBJ2-3,.,11,TRBV6-1,ATRTGPADTQY
TRBJ1-6,.,11,TRBV30,ASNRGNNSPLH
TRBJ2-7,.,10,TRBV2,ASRDRGHEQY
TRBJ2-5,.,12,TRBV28,ASSLPGLLETQY
TRBJ2-3,.,13,TRBV6-5,ASRTGGQGADTQY
TRBJ2-3,.,14,TRBV5-1,ASSLFSGDSTDTQY
TRBJ2-5,few,13,TRBV5-4,ASSPGTGGFETQY
TRBJ2-5,.,11,TRBV7-6,ASRATGGETQY
TRBJ1-1,few,11,TRBV6-4,ASSDIKTGGAF
TRBJ1-5,.,13,TRBV2,ASSDVGAGKQPQH
TRBJ1-1,few,10,TRBV29-1,SVGPTDTEAF
TRBJ2-3,.,11,TRBV6-1,ASSGRVEDTQY
TRBJ2-7,once,13,TRBV6-5,ASSYLLAGPYEQY
TRBJ2-7,few,15,TRBV7-9,ASSLEYGRDRAYEQY
TRBJ2-7,.,12,TRBV6-1,ASNLRQGPYEQY
TRBJ1-4,once,13,TRBV4-1,ASSRQGAPNEKLF
TRBJ2-7,.,12,TRBV5-5,ASSLVGTGYEQY
TRBJ1-5,.,12,TRBV28,ASRAQGANQPQH
TRBJ2-2,few,13,TRBV2,ASSGTSGNTGELF
TRBJ2-3,few,12,TRBV5-1,ASSPGLLADTQY
TRBJ2-5,.,13,TRBV10-3,AIGSGGPMAETQY
TRBJ2-2,.,12,TRBV7-8,ASRADRITGELF
TRBJ1-2,.,12,TRBV27,ASSPRDREGHYT
TRBJ2-3,.,14,TRBV18,ASSPLTGQATDTQY
TRBJ1-1,.,13,TRBV11-2,ASSSRTGPNTEAF
TRBJ2-5,.,13,TRBV7-9,ASSPPSGRTETQY
TRBJ2-1,.,12,TRBV28,ASSLRTPWNEQF
TRBJ2-2,.,14,TRBV28,ASSGAGTPNTGELF
TRBJ2-4,few,12,TRBV11-2,ASSPRQVGNSQY
TRBJ2-6,.,13,TRBV5-6,ATRTGYSGANVLT
TRBJ2-7,.,14,TRBV7-9,ASSPRDRQEFYEQY
TRBJ2-1,.,14,TRBV30,AWSVEAGPNYNEQF
TRBJ2-1,few,13,TRBV9,ASSGRQGGINEQF
TRBJ2-7,.,12,TRBV30,AWSVTRGRIEQY
TRBJ2-1,few,15,TRBV9,ASSPRGSSGGANEQF
TRBJ2-7,.,13,TRBV15,ATSRDQAPSYEQY
TRBJ2-5,few,13,TRBV10-3,AISESFTGPETQY
TRBJ2-2,.,15,TRBV7-9,ASSFDSGSLNTGELF
TRBJ1-4,.,12,TRBV9,ASSVGRAVEKLF
TRBJ2-3,.,16,TRBV4-1,ASSQFPQRQRPTDTQY